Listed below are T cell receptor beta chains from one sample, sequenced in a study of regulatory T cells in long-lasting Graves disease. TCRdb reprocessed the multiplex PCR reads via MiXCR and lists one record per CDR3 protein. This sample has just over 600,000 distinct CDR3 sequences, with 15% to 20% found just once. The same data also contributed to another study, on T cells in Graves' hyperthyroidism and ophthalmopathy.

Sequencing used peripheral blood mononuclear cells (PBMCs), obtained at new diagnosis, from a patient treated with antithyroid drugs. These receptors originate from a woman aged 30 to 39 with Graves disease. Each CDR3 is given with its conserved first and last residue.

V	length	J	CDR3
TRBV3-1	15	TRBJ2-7	CASSQGQGAYYEQYF
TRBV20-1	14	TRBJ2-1	CSATPGEVYNEQFF
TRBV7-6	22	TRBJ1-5	CASSRPTPLGWRSLFSNQPQHF
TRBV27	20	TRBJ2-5	CASSSSVILGQSQPSGTQYF
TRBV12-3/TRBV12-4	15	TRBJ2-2	CASSSTSGRAGELFF
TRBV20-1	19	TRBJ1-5	CSARDGRAAGQFSNQPQHF
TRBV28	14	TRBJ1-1	CASSLRRREDKAFF
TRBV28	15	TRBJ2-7	CASSFLDSRGYEQYF
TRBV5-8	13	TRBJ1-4	CASSFRSGEKLFF
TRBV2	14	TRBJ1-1	CASKGQGAYTEAFF
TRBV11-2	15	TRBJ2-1	CASSLTSGFYNEQFF
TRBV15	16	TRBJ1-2	CATSSWTGGPARGYTF
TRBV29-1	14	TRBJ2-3	CSPTLAGETDTQYF
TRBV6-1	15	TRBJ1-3	CASCETGGYGNTIYF
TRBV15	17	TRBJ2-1	CATSRASSGRGADEQFF
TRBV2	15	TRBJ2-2	CASSPETGITGELFF
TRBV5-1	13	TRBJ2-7	CASSQESNYEQYF
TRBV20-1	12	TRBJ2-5	CSASSVRETQYF
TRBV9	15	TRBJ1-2	CASSVDGTPRYGYTF
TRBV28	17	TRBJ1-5	CASSPRLPAGGRQPQHF
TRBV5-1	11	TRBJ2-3	CASSLDRGLYF
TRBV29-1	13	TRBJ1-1	CSVGGGSAAEAFF
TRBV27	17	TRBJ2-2	CASSPLSEGTNTGELFF
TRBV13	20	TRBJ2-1	CASSPSPGLAGGWAYNEQFF
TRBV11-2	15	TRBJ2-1	CASRTSGHYYNEQFF
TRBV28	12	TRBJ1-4	CASSSDREKLFF
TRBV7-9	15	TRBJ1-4	CASSDRSGLNETLFF
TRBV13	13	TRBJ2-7	CASSPRATYEQYF
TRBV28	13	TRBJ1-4	CASRYGQIEKLFF
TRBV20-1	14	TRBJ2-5	CSATRLAGLETQYF
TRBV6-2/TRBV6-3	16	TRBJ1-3	CASSFTEGLSGNTIYF
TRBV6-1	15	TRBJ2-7	CASSTGQGIPYEQYF
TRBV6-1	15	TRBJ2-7	CASSDLARAHYEQYF
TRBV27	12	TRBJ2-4	CASKGYENIQYF
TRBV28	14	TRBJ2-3	CASSKTGSTDTQYF
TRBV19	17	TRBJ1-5	CASSMVGTVKLGPPQHF
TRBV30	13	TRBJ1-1	CAWSAGGWAEAFF
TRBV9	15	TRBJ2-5	CASSVGQRGSETQYF
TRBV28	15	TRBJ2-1	CASSLFGGPNNEQFF
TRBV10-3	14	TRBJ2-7	CAISDRSTDYEQYF